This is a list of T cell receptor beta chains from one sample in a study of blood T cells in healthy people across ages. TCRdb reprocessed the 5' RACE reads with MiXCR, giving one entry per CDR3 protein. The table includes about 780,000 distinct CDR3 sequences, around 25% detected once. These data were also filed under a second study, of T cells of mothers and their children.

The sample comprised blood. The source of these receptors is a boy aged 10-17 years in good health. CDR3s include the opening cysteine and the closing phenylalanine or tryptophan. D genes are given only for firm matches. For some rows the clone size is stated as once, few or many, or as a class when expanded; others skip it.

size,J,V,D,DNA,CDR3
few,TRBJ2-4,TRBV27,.,TGTGCCAGCCGGAAGACGAGAATGCGGGGCGGGGACATTCAGTACTTC,CASRKTRMRGGDIQYF
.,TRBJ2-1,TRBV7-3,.,TGTGCCAGCAGTCAAGCCCGGACAGCCTCCTACAATGAGCAGTTCTTC,CASSQARTASYNEQFF
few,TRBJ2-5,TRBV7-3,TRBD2,TGTGCCAGCACCCCTAGCGGGGGGGCCGGGGAGACCCAGTACTTC,CASTPSGGAGETQYF
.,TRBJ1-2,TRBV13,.,TGTGCCAGCAGCATCTCTCGTCCGGGATTTAACTATGGCTACACCTTC,CASSISRPGFNYGYTF
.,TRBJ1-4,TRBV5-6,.,TGTGCCAGCAGCCGCCGACCTAGTGGCTATGAAAAACTGTTTTTT,CASSRRPSGYEKLFF
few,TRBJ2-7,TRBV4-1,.,TGCGCCAGCAGCCAAGAGGGGCCCAAGGGAACCTACGAGCAGTACTTC,CASSQEGPKGTYEQYF
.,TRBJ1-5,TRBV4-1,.,TGCGCCAGCAGCCCGTACGGCAGGGGCCAGCCCCAGCATTTT,CASSPYGRGQPQHF
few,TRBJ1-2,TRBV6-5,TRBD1,TGTGCCAGCTACACCCCGGGACAGGGCTATGGCTACACCTTC,CASYTPGQGYGYTF
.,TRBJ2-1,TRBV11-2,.,TGTGCCAGCACCACCCTAGGGGCAGCTTACAATGAGCAGTTCTTC,CASTTLGAAYNEQFF
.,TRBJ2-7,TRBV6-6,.,TGTGCCAGCAGTTACTCTGGGAGAAGGAGCTCCTACGAGCAGTACTTC,CASSYSGRRSSYEQYF
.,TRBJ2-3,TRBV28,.,TGTGCCAGCAGTTATCCCTGGGCAGCAGATACGCAGTATTTT,CASSYPWAADTQYF
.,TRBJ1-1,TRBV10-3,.,TGTGCCATCAAGGGCCCCAACACTGAAGCTTTCTTT,CAIKGPNTEAFF
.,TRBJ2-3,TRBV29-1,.,TGCAGCGTTGGAGGAGACATCACAGATACGCAGTATTTT,CSVGGDITDTQYF
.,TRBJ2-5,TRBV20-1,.,TGCAGTGCTAGAGATATGAGGGCGAGTGAGCAGTACTTC,CSARDMRASEQYF
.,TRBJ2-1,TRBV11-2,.,TGTGCCAGCAGACCTACAGGGATGCAATACAATGAGCAGTTCTTC,CASRPTGMQYNEQFF
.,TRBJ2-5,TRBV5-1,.,TGCGCCAGCAGCTTGAGGGGACTGTGGAGGGAAGAGACCCAGTACTTC,CASSLRGLWREETQYF
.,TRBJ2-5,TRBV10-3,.,TGTGCCATCAGTGTGGAAAGGGGTCGGCAAGAGACCCAGTACTTC,CAISVERGRQETQYF
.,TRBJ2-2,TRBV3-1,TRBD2,TGTGCCAGCAGCCAAGATTGGAGGACTAGCGGGGGGAGTAGCACCGGGGAGCTGTTTTTT,CASSQDWRTSGGSSTGELFF
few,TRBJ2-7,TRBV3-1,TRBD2,TGTGCCAGCAGCCAAGATTCAGCGGGGGGCCCAGCCCGGGGGGAGCAGTACTTC,CASSQDSAGGPARGEQYF
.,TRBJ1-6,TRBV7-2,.,TGTGCCAGCAGCTTGAGGGAGAATTCACCCCTCCACTTT,CASSLRENSPLHF
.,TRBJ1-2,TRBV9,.,TGTGCCAGCAGCGTACCAGGTCTCTATGGCTACACCTTC,CASSVPGLYGYTF
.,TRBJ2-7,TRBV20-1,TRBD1,TGCAGTGCTAGACGGCAGGGGGTTGCCTACGAGCAGTACTTC,CSARRQGVAYEQYF
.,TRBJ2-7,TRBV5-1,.,TGCGCCAGCAGCGAAGACACTTCCTACGCGCAGTACTTC,CASSEDTSYAQYF
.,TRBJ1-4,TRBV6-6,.,TGTGCCAGCCTCAGACGGGGGGCCCATAATGAAAAACTGTTTTTT,CASLRRGAHNEKLFF
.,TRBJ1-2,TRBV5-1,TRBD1,TGCGCCAGCAGCTTGTCCACAGGGGGAGCTAACTATGGCTACACCTTC,CASSLSTGGANYGYTF
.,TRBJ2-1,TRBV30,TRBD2,TGTGCCTGGGAGGGGGAAGGACTAGCGGGGTTGAGCTCCTACAATGAGCAGTTCTTC,CAWEGEGLAGLSSYNEQFF
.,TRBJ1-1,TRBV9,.,TGTGCCAGCAGCGTCCAGGTGAACACTGAAGCTTTCTTT,CASSVQVNTEAFF
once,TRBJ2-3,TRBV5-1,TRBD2,TGCGCCAGCAGCTTCGGTAGCGGGGCAGATACGCAGTATTTT,CASSFGSGADTQYF
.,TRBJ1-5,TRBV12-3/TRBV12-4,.,TGTGCCAGCAGTTTCGGAAGGGGCAATCAGCCCCAGCATTTT,CASSFGRGNQPQHF